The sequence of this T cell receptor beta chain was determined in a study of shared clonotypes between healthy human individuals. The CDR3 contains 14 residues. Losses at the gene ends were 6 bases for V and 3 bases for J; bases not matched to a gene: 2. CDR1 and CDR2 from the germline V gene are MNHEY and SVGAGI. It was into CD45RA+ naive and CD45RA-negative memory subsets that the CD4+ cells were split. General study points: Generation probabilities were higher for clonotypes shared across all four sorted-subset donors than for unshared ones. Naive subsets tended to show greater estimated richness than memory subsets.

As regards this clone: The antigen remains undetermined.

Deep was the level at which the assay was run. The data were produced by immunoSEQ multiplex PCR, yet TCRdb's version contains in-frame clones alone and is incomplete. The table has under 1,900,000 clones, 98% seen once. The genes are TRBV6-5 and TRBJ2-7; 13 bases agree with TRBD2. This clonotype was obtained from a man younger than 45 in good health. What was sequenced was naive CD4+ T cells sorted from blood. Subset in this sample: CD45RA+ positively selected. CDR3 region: CASSGLAGDYEQYF. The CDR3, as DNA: TGTGCCAGCAGCGGACTAGCGGGGGACTACGAGCAGTACTTC.